This TCR beta chain was identified during a study of blood T cell repertoires in COVID-19. CDR3 length: 12 residues. Trimming pared 8 bases from V and 1 base from J, leaving 7 bases between. The germline gives CDR1 MDHEN, CDR2 SYDVKM. Assay used: immunoSEQ multiplex PCR; TCRdb lists only in-frame clones, some missing. The sample includes tens of thousands of clones, roughly 84% seen only once; the top ten take 20% to 25%. Sequenced: peripheral blood. The clonotype originates from a woman older than 75 in a cohort sampled during active or convalescent COVID-19. The V gene is TRBV28, the J gene TRBJ2-3; D gene unclear. CDR3 nucleotide sequence: TGTGCCAGCGTGAGCGGCACAGATACGCAGTATTTT. It codes for CASVSGTDTQYF.